This TCR beta chain was observed in a study of cytomegalovirus exposure and HLA in healthy donors. This clone was seen a single time. The antigen remains undetermined. Trimming left V 4 bases short and J 1 base short, with 10 bases between. Germline V lookup: CDR1 SEHNR, CDR2 FQNEAQ (reference sequence). The CDR3 covers 14 residues. General study results and limits: Most sequenced TCRs were rare (though some public TCRs occurred in many donors).

The protocol was immunoSEQ multiplex PCR, while the TCRdb copy is restricted to in-frame clones and leaves out a portion. The repertoire has under 250,000 clones, roughly 84% of them found once; the top ten carry roughly 2%. Material for sequencing was PBMCs. This chain links TRBV7-9 with TRBJ1-1; D is possibly TRBD1 (5 bases). The sequence came from a woman aged 18-29 years in good health and CMV-seropositive. CDR3 DNA sequence: TGTGCCAGCAGCTCCAGAGGACAGAACACTGAAGCTTTCTTT. Protein: CASSSRGQNTEAFF.